This T cell receptor (beta chain) was captured in a study of blood T cell repertoires in COVID-19. Turning to the study itself: Collection of acute and convalescent COVID-19 samples took place in the United States, Italy and Spain. In each case, the material was cDNA or gDNA derived from T cells, B-cell-depleted T cells, or PBMCs.

Original analysis: Scientists estimated how many nucleated cells there were by amplifying reference gene primers. The table came from immunoSEQ multiplex PCR; TCRdb's copy has only in-frame clones and leaves some out. Clone size and V and J calls were adopted from that table, with D and trimming inferred from the DNA. The table lists about 170,000 clones, roughly 86% of them singletons. Trimming took 4 bases from V and 3 from J, leaving 8 bases between them. The CDR3 consists of 13 residues. Germline V gives CDR1 SGHNT, CDR2 YYREEE (reference sequence). V gene TRBV5-4 combines with J gene TRBJ1-5; D is unresolved. The clonotype originates from a man between 65 and 85 years old with acute or convalescent COVID-19. Material for sequencing was peripheral blood. This chain's CDR3 is CASSPDTNQPQHF. CDR3 bases: TGTGCCAGCAGCCCCGACACCAATCAGCCCCAGCATTTT. Full variable domain (remainder filled in from reference TRBV5-4 and TRBJ1-5): ETGVTQSPTHLIKTRGQQVTLRCSSQSGHNTVSWYQQALGQGPQFIFQYYREEENGRGNFPPRFSGLQFPNYSSELNVNALELDDSALYLCASSPDTNQPQHFGDGTRLSIL.